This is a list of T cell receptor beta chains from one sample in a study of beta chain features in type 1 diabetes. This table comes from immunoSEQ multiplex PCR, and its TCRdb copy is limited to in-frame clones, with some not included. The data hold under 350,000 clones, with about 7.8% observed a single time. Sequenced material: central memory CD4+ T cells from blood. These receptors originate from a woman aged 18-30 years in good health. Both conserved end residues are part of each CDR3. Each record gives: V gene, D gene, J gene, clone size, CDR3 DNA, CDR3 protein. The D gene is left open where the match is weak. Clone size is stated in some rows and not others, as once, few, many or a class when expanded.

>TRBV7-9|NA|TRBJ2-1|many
TGTGCCAGCAGCTTATCGCTGAGCAGGGGTGACTACAATGAGCAGTTCTTC
CASSLSLSRGDYNEQFF
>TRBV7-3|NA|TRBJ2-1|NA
TGTGCCAGCAGCCCACCGGGCATCTCCTACAATGAGCAGTTCTTC
CASSPPGISYNEQFF
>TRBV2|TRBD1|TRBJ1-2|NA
TGTGCCAGCAGTGGACAGGGTGACTATGGCTACACCTTC
CASSGQGDYGYTF
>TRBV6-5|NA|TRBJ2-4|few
TGTGCCAGCAGTTCGGGTTTGAGCATTCAGTACTTC
CASSSGLSIQYF
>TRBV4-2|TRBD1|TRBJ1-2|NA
TGTGCCAGCAGCCCGGCGGGACAGGGGACCTATGGCTACACCTTC
CASSPAGQGTYGYTF
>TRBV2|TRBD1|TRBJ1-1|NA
TGTGCCAGCAGTGTCGAAAAGGGGGCGGAAGCTTTCTTT
CASSVEKGAEAFF
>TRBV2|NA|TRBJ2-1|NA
TGTGCCGGGGGACAACGAAATGAGCAGTTCTTC
CAGGQRNEQFF
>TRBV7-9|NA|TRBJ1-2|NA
TGTGCCAGCAGCTTAGGGCCCGACTATGGCTACACCTTC
CASSLGPDYGYTF
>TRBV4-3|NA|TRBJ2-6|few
TGCGCCAGCAGCCTTGAACATTCTGGGGCCAACGTCCTGACTTTC
CASSLEHSGANVLTF
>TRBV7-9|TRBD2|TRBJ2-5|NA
TGTGCCAGCAGCCGCGGTAGCGGGGGCTCGAAGACCCAGTACTTC
CASSRGSGGSKTQYF
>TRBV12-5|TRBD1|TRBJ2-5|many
TGTGCTAGTGGTTTGACTTCAAACAGGGGTCGGGGAGAGACCCAGTACTTC
CASGLTSNRGRGETQYF
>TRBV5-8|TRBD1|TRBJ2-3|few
TGTGCCAGCAGCTTGGCCCCAGATAGGGACAGGGAGGATTTT
CASSLAPDRDREDF
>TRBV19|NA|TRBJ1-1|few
TGTGCCAGTCGCCAACAGCCGAACACTGAAGCTTTCTTT
CASRQQPNTEAFF
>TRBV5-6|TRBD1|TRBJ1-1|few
TGTGCCAGCAGTTACAGGGGTACTGAAGCTTTCTTT
CASSYRGTEAFF
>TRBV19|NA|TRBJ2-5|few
TGTGCCAGTAGTATATGGGGAGAGACCCAGTACTTC
CASSIWGETQYF
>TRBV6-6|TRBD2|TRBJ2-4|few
TGTGCCAGCCTTCTAGGGACTAGCGGCATTCAGTACTTC
CASLLGTSGIQYF
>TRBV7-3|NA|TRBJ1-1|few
TGTGCCAGCAGCTTAACAGGGTGGACTGAAGCTTTCTTT
CASSLTGWTEAFF
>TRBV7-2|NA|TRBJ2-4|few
TGTGCCAGCAGCTTAGTAGAGGGGGGAACCAAAAACATTCAGTACTTC
CASSLVEGGTKNIQYF
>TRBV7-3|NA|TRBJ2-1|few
TGTGCCAGCAGCTTTGGGAGGAGTGGAGCCAATGAGCAGTTCTTC
CASSFGRSGANEQFF
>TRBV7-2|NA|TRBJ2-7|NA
TGTGCCAGCAGCTCGGACGGAGGTACCTACGAGCAGTACTTC
CASSSDGGTYEQYF
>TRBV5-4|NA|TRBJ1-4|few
TGTGCCAGCAGCTTGGAGAAGGACAGACCAACTAATGAAAAACTGTTTTTT
CASSLEKDRPTNEKLFF
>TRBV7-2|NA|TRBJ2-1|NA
TGTGCCAGCAGCTTAGGGGTCAATGAGCAGTTCTTC
CASSLGVNEQFF
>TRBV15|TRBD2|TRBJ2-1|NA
TGTGCCACCCTAGAGGAGGCGGGAGGGAAGGATGAGCAGTTCTTC
CATLEEAGGKDEQFF
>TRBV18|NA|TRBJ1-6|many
TGTGCCAGCTCACCACCCAACGGGTATAATTCACCCCTCCACTTT
CASSPPNGYNSPLHF
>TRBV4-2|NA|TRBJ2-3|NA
TGTGCCAGCAGCCAAGATTCCCGCCCCGGATTTGAGAAAAGGGATACGCAGTATTTT
CASSQDSRPGFEKRDTQYF
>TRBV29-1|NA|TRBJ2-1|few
TGCAGTTTTGGAAGGTCTCCGGCCTACAATGAGCAGTTCTTC
CSFGRSPAYNEQFF
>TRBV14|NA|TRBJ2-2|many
TGTGCCAGCAGCCAAGCACTAAGCTGGAACACCGGGGAGCTGTTTTTT
CASSQALSWNTGELFF
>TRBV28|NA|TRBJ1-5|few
TGTGCCAGCGGGCCCGGGGCCCAGCATTTT
CASGPGAQHF
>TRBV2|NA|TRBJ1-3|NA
TGTGCCAGCAGTGACAACTCTGGAAACACCATATATTTT
CASSDNSGNTIYF
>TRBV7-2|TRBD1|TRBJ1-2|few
TGTGCCAGCAGCCTGGACAGGGTTGGTGGCTACACCTTC
CASSLDRVGGYTF
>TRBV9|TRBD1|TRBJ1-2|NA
TGTGCCAGCAGCCCGCAGGGGGGAAACTATGGCTACACCTTC
CASSPQGGNYGYTF
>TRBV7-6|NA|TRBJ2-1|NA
TGTGCCAGCAGCTTAAGGGTTACCTCCTACAATGAGCAGTTCTTC
CASSLRVTSYNEQFF
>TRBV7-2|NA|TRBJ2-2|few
TGTGCCAGCAGCCGAGACAGTCACACCGGGGAGCTGTTTTTT
CASSRDSHTGELFF
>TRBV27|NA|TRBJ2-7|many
TGTGCCAGCAGTTTGGCGGCCGGATTCTCCTACGAGCAGTACTTC
CASSLAAGFSYEQYF
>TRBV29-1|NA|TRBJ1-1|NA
TGCAGCGTTGAACCTATGAACACTGAAGCTTTCTTT
CSVEPMNTEAFF
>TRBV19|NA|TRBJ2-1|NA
TGTGCCAGTTCCGAGCCAGTCCCCGGAAGTCAGTTCTTC
CASSEPVPGSQFF
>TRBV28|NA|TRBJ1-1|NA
TGTGCCAGCAGTCCACAGATGCACACTGAAGCTTTCTTT
CASSPQMHTEAFF
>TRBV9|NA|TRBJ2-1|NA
TGTGCCAGCAGCGTAGCAGTCGCCCTCGGCAATGAGCAGTTCTTC
CASSVAVALGNEQFF
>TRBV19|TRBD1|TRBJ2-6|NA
TGTGCCAGTAAGGACAGGGCGGGGGCCAACGTCCTGACTTTC
CASKDRAGANVLTF
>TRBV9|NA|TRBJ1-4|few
TGTGCCAGCAGCGAGGGCCCCCGGGCCGAGGGGGAAAAACTGTTTTTT
CASSEGPRAEGEKLFF
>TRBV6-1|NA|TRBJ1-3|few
TGTGCCAGCAGTGGAGGGGTCGGTGGAAACACCATATATTTT
CASSGGVGGNTIYF
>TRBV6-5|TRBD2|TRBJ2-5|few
TGTGCCACCGGGCGGGGGGGAGAGACCCAGTACTTC
CATGRGGETQYF
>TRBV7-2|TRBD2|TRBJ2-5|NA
TGTGCCAGCAGCTTGGCCATTAGCGGGGGAATGGGGTACTTC
CASSLAISGGMGYF
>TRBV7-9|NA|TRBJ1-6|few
TGTGCCAGCAGCTTACAAAATAATTCACCCCTCCACTTT
CASSLQNNSPLHF
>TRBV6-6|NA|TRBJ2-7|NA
TGTGCCAGCAGTTACCAGGGGCCCTACTCCTACGAGCAGTACTTC
CASSYQGPYSYEQYF
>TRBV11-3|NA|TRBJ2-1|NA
TGTGCCAGCAGCTTATCCCTTAGCGGTAATTACAATGAGCAGTTCTTC
CASSLSLSGNYNEQFF
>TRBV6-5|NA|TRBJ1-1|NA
TGTGCCAGCAGGATGAACACTGAAGCTTTCTTT
CASRMNTEAFF
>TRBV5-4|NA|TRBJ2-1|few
TGTGCCAGCCGACCTAGCGCTTACAATGAGCAGTTCTTC
CASRPSAYNEQFF
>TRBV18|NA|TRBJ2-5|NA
TGTGCCAGCTCACCCGATAGACAGCCCGCGGGGACCCAGTACTTC
CASSPDRQPAGTQYF
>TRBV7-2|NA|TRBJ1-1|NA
TGTGCGGTTGGCGAGGGCATGAACACTGAAGCTTTCTTT
CAVGEGMNTEAFF
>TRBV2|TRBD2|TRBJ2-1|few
TGTGCCAGCAGTTTACCTAGCGGGAGAGGCAATGAGCAGTTCTTC
CASSLPSGRGNEQFF
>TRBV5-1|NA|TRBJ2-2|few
TGCGCCAGCAGCGAACAGGGATCAAACACCGGGGAGCTGTTTTTT
CASSEQGSNTGELFF
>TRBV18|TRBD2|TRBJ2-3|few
TGTGCCAGCTCACCGAAGACTAGCGGGGCCACAGATACGCAGTATTTT
CASSPKTSGATDTQYF
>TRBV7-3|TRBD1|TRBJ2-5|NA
TGTGCCAGCAGCCGGGGCGGGACAGGGGGAGAGACCCAGTACTTC
CASSRGGTGGETQYF
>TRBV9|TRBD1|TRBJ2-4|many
TGTGCCAGCAGCCTGGGACAGGGATGGGGTGAAAACATTCAGTACTTC
CASSLGQGWGENIQYF
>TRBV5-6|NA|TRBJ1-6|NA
TGTGCCAGCAGCTTGCGTGGTATTAATTCACCCCTCCACTTT
CASSLRGINSPLHF
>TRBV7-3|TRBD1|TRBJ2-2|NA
TGTGCCAGCGGGACAGGGAGCACCGGGGAGCTGTTTTTT
CASGTGSTGELFF
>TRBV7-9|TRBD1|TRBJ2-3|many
TGTGCCAGCAGCTTTATGGGACAGGGATCCGCAGATACGCAGTATTTT
CASSFMGQGSADTQYF
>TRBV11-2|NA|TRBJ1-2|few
TGTGCCAGCAGCTCCGGGGTGTATGGCTACACCTTC
CASSSGVYGYTF
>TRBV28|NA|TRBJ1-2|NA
TGTGCCAGCACCGTGACAGACTCCTATGGCTACACCTTC
CASTVTDSYGYTF